Given below is one T cell receptor beta chain in context. Its specificity is unknown. This CDR3 is also generated by other DNA sequences in the sample. This sample was taken from a study of shared clonotypes between healthy human individuals. The study's findings and limits: Non-shared clonotypes had lower generation probabilities than clonotypes shared by all four sorted-subset donors. Investigators collected only blood, and repertoires in tissues likely differ.

All participating donors were Caucasian adults from Nashville, Tennessee. Sorted subsets were amplified in replicate PCRs using about 200 ng DNA, some 31,000 T cell genomes. Data came from immunoSEQ multiplex PCR; TCRdb stores just in-frame clones and leaves some out. The sample carries roughly 2.2 million clones, 92% recorded once. The sequence came from a man between 18 and 29 years old in good health. Some clones in this sample may be carry-over from other donors' samples. The source material was naive CD4+ T cells from PBMCs. Subset described: CD45RA+ positively selected.

CDR3 coding DNA: TGTGCCAGCAGCGTAGTTGGCAGCTACAATGAGCAGTTCTTC. Translating gives CASSVVGSYNEQFF. The rearrangement links TRBV9 to TRBJ2-1, with D uncertain. The ends were cut back, 0 bases at V and 3 bases at J, with 7 bases in the middle. The CDR3 extends over 14 amino acids. Germline V gene sequence: CDR1 SGDLS, CDR2 YYNGEE.